These 14 T cell receptor beta chains originate from one sample sequenced in a study of T cells after yellow fever vaccination. TCRdb redid the calling of the 5' RACE reads with MiXCR, one entry per CDR3 protein. The sample has 450,000 to 550,000 distinct CDR3 sequences, about a fifth seen once. Sequences were derived from PBMCs, sampled 15 days after the yellow fever booster vaccination. These receptors were obtained from a man aged 25-40 years who received the YFV17D yellow fever vaccine.

The chain combines TRBV25-1 with TRBJ2-1; D is uncertain. Trimming stripped 10 bases from V and 6 bases from J, with 13 bases between. CDR1 and CDR2 (germline): MGHDK, SYGVNS. This CDR3 has 12 amino acids. CDR3 sequence reads: CATEARANEQFF. CDR3 bases: TGTGCCACCGAGGCCCGCGCCAATGAGCAGTTCTTC.

This clonotype was found a few times. This chain's CDR3 is CASSFRGRSETQYF. In nucleotides, the CDR3 is TGTGCCAGCAGTTTCAGGGGACGGTCAGAGACCCAGTACTTC. This chain links TRBV12-3 or TRBV12-4 with TRBJ2-5; maybe TRBD1 (6 bases). The CDR3 is made up of 14 amino acids. Trimming stripped 3 bases from V and 4 bases from J, with 12 bases between.

The chain couples TRBV28 to TRBJ1-1, with TRBD1 as a possible D gene (5 bases). The CDR3 sequence is 17 residues long. The germline V and J ends were trimmed by 1 base and 1 base, with 16 bases remaining between them. CDR1 MDHEN and CDR2 SYDVKM come from the germline V gene. CDR3 in DNA: TGTGCCAGCAGTTTATTTAATTTCGGTGGGGGGAACACTGAAGCTTTCTTT. Encoded protein: CASSLFNFGGGNTEAFF.

The rearrangement uses TRBV10-3 and TRBJ2-1; 15 nucleotides align to TRBD2. Trimming cost V 9 bases and J 9 bases; bases outside gene matches: 3. Germline CDR1 is ENHRY and CDR2 is SYGVKD. The CDR3 sequence is 13 residues long. CDR3 region: CAIGTSGGTEQFF. For the CDR3, the DNA is TGTGCCATTGGGACTAGCGGGGGGACTGAGCAGTTCTTC.

The chain joins TRBV7-2 to TRBJ2-1; the match to TRBD2 covers 14 bases. The CDR3 runs to 17 residues. Trimming took 5 bases from V and 6 from J; bases not matched to a gene: 9. The V gene's germline CDR1 is SGHTA and CDR2 FQGNSA. CDR3 nucleotides: TGTGCCAGCAGCATCCGTGGACTAGCGGGAGGATTCAATGAGCAGTTCTTC. It yields the protein CASSIRGLAGGFNEQFF.

V is TRBV28 and J is TRBJ2-1; D gene uncertain. The CDR3 consists of 15 residues. V lost 2 bases, J lost 6 bases, and 14 bases lay in between. Germline CDR1 reads MDHEN; CDR2 reads SYDVKM. CDR3 coding DNA: TGTGCCAGCAGTTTACCCGGTTTAGCCGTCAATGAGCAGTTCTTC. This encodes CASSLPGLAVNEQFF.

The chain links TRBV29-1 to TRBJ2-5, with D perhaps TRBD1 or TRBD2 (5 bases each). The CDR3 sequence is 15 residues long. The germline V and J ends were trimmed by 4 bases and 5 bases, with 20 bases remaining between them. Per germline, CDR1 SQVTM and CDR2 ANQGSEA. CDR3 DNA: TGCAGCGTTGGAGGGCAGGGTGGACGTTTGGAGACCCAGTACTTC. Amino acids: CSVGGQGGRLETQYF. Filled out from reference TRBV29-1 and TRBJ2-5, the complete variable domain reads SAVISQKPSRDICQRGTSLTIQCQVDSQVTMMFWYRQQPGQSLTLIATANQGSEATYESGFVIDKFPISRPNLTFSTLTVSNMSPEDSSIYLCSVGGQGGRLETQYFGPGTRLLVL.

This clonotype showed up many times. The chain links TRBV7-8 to TRBJ2-7; no reliable D call. V gave up 4 bases and J gave up 3 bases, with 10 bases separating them. CDR1 is SGHVS and CDR2 is FQNEAQ in the germline V gene. CDR3 length: 13 amino acids. CDR3 sequence reads: CASSSESFYEQYF. CDR3 DNA sequence: TGTGCCAGCAGCTCTGAATCCTTCTACGAGCAGTACTTC. Full variable domain (missing parts from reference TRBV7-8 and TRBJ2-7): GAGVSQSPRYKVAKRGQDVALRCDPISGHVSLFWYQQALGQGPEFLTYFQNEAQLDKSGLPSDRFFAERPEGSVSTLKIQRTQQEDSAVYLCASSSESFYEQYFGPGTRLTVT.

The chain couples TRBV25-1 to TRBJ2-1; 10 bases fit TRBD1. The V and J ends lost 4 bases and 10 bases, in that order; junction bases with no gene match: 13. The CDR3 is 16 residues long. From germline, CDR1 is MGHDK and CDR2 SYGVNS. CDR3 DNA sequence: TGTGCCAGCAGTGTAGTTCAGACAGGGGGCGCGTCCGAGCAGTTCTTC. This codes for CASSVVQTGGASEQFF.

V and J are TRBV20-1 and TRBJ2-1, with 8 bases aligning to TRBD2. Germline lookup yields CDR1 DFQATT and CDR2 SNEGSKA (reference sequence). CDR3 size: 17 residues. V lost 0 bases, J lost 2 bases, and 9 bases stayed unmatched. The DNA of the CDR3 is TGCAGTGCTAGAGATGCTGAGCGGGAGTCCGCCTACAATGAGCAGTTCTTC. Protein: CSARDAERESAYNEQFF.

The V call is TRBV7-2, the J call TRBJ2-7; 8 nucleotides line up with TRBD1. The CDR3 length is 14 residues. Looked up from germline, CDR1 is SGHTA and CDR2 is FQGNSA. Unmatched junction bases numbered 6, after V lost 5 bases and J lost 3 bases. The CDR3 nucleotides read TGTGCCAGCAGCCAGAGGGACAGGATCTACGAGCAGTACTTC. This translates into CASSQRDRIYEQYF.

The rearrangement links TRBV20-1 to TRBJ2-3, with TRBD2 as a possible D gene (5 bases). The CDR3 has 15 amino acids. Trimming removed 1 base from V and 1 base from J, with 12 bases in between. The germline CDR1 and CDR2 sequences are DFQATT and SNEGSKA (reference sequence). The DNA for the CDR3 is TGCAGTGCTAGAGGGAGGCGGACTGGCACAGATACGCAGTATTTT. It encodes CSARGRRTGTDTQYF.

This clonotype was detected only a few times. This sequence joins TRBV6-2 or TRBV6-3 and TRBJ2-1, with D possibly TRBD2 on 5 matching bases. V lost 6 bases to trimming and J lost 15 bases, with 15 bases between them. Germline lookup yields CDR1 MNHEY and CDR2 SVGEGT. The CDR3 consists of 11 residues. The CDR3 reads CASRAGMRVFF. The CDR3 DNA follows: TGTGCCAGCAGAGCCGGGATGAGGGTGTTCTTC.

This rearrangement joins TRBV20-1 to TRBJ1-2; D is uncertain. Germline CDR1 DFQATT, CDR2 SNEGSKA (reference sequence). Trimming took 3 bases from V and 4 from J, leaving 12 bases between them. The CDR3 has 13 amino acids. The CDR3 here is CSASEDGGYGYTF. The CDR3 nucleotides are TGCAGTGCTAGTGAGGACGGAGGCTATGGCTACACCTTC.